The subject of this entry is one TCR beta chain. The antigen is not known. The CDR3 covers 18 residues. Trimming cost V 0 bases and J 1 base; bases outside gene matches: 5. CDR1 and CDR2 from the germline V gene are SGHTA and FQGNSA. Every patient relapsed after autologous stem cell transplantation, and brentuximab vedotin exposure varied. Only in-frame clones appear in the TCRdb table, and some are missing; sequencing was by immunoSEQ multiplex PCR. The sample lists about 110,000 clones, about 88% occurring once. The sample originates from a study of PD-1 blockade in classical Hodgkin lymphoma. The wider study: Patients were given intravenous nivolumab, 3 mg/kg, every 2 weeks. Overall study results and limits: CD4+ TCR diversity, unlike CD8+, rose significantly by C4D1. The origin of the repertoire differences remains undefined, with disease activity or prior therapy as possible causes. Newly diagnosed patients and complete responders had comparable diversity at baseline.

This rearrangement joins TRBV7-2 to TRBJ2-2; 10 bases match TRBD2. This sample comprised peripheral blood mononuclear cells (PBMCs), obtained before the second cycle of nivolumab. This clonotype was obtained from a human donor with classical Hodgkin lymphoma. CDR3 residues: CASSLASSGRVNTGELFF. The CDR3 DNA follows: TGTGCCAGCAGCTTAGCGTCTAGCGGGAGAGTGAACACCGGGGAGCTGTTTTTT.